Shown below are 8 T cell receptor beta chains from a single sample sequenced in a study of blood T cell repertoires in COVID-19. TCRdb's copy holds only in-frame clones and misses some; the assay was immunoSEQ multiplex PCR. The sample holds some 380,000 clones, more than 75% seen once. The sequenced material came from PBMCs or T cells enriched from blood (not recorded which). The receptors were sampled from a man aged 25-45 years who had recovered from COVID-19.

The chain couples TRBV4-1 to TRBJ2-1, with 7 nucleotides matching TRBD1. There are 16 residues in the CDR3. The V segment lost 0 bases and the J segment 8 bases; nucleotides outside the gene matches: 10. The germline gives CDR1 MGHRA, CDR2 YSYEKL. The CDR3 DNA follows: TGCGCCAGCAGCCAAGATATACAGGGGAGAGTGGATGAGCAGTTCTTC. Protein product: CASSQDIQGRVDEQFF.

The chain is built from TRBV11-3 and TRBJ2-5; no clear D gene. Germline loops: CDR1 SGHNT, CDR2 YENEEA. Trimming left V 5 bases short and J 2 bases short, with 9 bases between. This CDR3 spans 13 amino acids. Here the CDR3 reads CASSLVLQETQYF. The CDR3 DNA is TGTGCCAGCAGCCTAGTGCTACAAGAGACCCAGTACTTC.

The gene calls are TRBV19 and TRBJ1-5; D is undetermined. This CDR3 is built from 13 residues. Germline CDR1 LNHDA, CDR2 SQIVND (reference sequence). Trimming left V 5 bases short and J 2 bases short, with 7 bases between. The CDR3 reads CASSLRGNQPQHF. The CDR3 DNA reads TGTGCCAGTAGTTTGCGAGGCAATCAGCCCCAGCATTTT.

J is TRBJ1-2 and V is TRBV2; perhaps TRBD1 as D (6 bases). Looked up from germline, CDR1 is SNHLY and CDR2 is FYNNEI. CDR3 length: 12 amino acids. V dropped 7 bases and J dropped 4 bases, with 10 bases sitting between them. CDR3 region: CASKGDIYGYTF. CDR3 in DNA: TGTGCCAGCAAGGGGGACATCTATGGCTACACCTTC.

The CDR3 protein is CASSAPDRLYEQYF. The CDR3 nucleotides are TGTGCCAGCAGCGCACCGGACAGGCTCTACGAGCAGTACTTC. The J gene is TRBJ2-7, the V gene TRBV7-9; 7 nucleotides agree with TRBD1. Trimming at V came to 5 bases and at J to 3 bases, leaving 7 bases not matched to a gene. The CDR3 consists of 14 residues. Germline V gene sequence: CDR1 SEHNR, CDR2 FQNEAQ (reference sequence).

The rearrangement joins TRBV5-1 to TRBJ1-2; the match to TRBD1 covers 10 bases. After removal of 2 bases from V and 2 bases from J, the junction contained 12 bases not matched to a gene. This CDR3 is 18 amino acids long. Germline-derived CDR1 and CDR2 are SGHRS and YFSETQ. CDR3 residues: CASSFTGTGDVANYGYTF. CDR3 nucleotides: TGCGCCAGCAGCTTTACTGGGACAGGGGACGTAGCCAACTATGGCTACACCTTC.

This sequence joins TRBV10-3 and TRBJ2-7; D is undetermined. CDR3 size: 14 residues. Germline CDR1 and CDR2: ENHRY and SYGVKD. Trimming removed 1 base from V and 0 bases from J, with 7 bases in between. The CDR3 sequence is CAISELGLSYEQYF. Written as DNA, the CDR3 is TGTGCCATCAGTGAGTTGGGCCTCTCCTACGAGCAGTACTTC.

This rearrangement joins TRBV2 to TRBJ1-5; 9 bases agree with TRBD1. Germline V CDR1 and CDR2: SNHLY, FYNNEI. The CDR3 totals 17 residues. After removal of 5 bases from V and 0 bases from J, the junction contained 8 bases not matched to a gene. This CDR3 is CASSTGTGMYSNQPQHF. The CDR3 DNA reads TGTGCCAGCAGTACCGGGACAGGGATGTATAGCAATCAGCCCCAGCATTTT.